The 23 T cell receptor beta chains given below trace back to one sample, sequenced in a study of CD4 T cells in relation to SARS-CoV-2 and coronaviruses. These receptors' targets are unknown. Data came from immunoSEQ multiplex PCR; TCRdb stores just in-frame clones and leaves some out. The sample has about 36,000 clones, approximately 80% seen once; the top ten hold about a fifth. The sequenced sample consisted of memory CD4+ T cells from PBMCs, cultured in vitro. The receptors were gathered from an adult with COVID-19.

This clone was seen more than once but under ten times. This chain connects TRBV5-4 to TRBJ2-7; the D is unclear. Germline loops: CDR1 SGHNT, CDR2 YYREEE (reference sequence). The CDR3 contains 14 residues. V was cut by 2 bases and J by 7 bases, with 16 bases left in between. The CDR3 is CASSFDGLSREQYF. The CDR3 region has the DNA TGTGCCAGCAGCTTTGACGGGTTATCGCGTGAGCAGTACTTC.

The chain combines TRBV3-1 (or the pseudogene TRBV3-2) with TRBJ2-2; no clear D. There are 14 residues in the CDR3. The germline V and J ends were trimmed by 6 bases and 6 bases, with 14 bases remaining between them. Germline V CDR1 and CDR2: LGHDT, YNNKEL (reference sequence). Here the CDR3 reads CASSLDPASGELFF. The CDR3 DNA sequence: TGTGCCAGCAGTCTCGACCCCGCGTCCGGGGAGCTGTTTTTT.

The chain is built from TRBV19 and TRBJ2-6; no clear D gene. The CDR3 spans 16 residues. V lost 8 bases and J 4 bases, leaving 18 bases between the germline ends. CDR1 and CDR2 from the germline V gene are LNHDA and SQIVND (reference sequence). The CDR3 DNA is TGTGCCAGTTCTGGGCCGTCGAGGTCGGGGGCCAACGTCCTGACTTTC. Protein product: CASSGPSRSGANVLTF.

The chain combines TRBV19 with TRBJ2-5; 10 bases are shared with TRBD2. Germline V lookup: CDR1 LNHDA, CDR2 SQIVND (reference sequence). CDR3 length equals 15 residues. Trimming at V came to 0 bases and at J to 9 bases, leaving 7 bases not matched to a gene. Here the CDR3 reads CASSIDGLAAVAQYF. Written as DNA, the CDR3 is TGTGCCAGTAGTATAGACGGACTAGCGGCCGTCGCCCAGTACTTC. Using reference TRBV19 and TRBJ2-5 for the parts outside the CDR3, the full variable domain is DGGITQSPKYLFRKEGQNVTLSCEQNLNHDAMYWYRQDPGQGLRLIYYSQIVNDFQKGDIAEGYSVSREKKESFPLTVTSAQKNPTAFYLCASSIDGLAAVAQYFGPGTRLLVL.

The chain couples TRBV28 to TRBJ2-7; 8 bases are a match to TRBD2. CDR3 length equals 14 residues. V trimming: 8 bases; J trimming: 4 bases; junction bases outside the gene matches: 10. Germline V CDR1 and CDR2: MDHEN, SYDVKM. CDR3 protein: CASVESGSFYEQYF. In DNA form, the CDR3 reads TGTGCCAGCGTGGAAAGCGGGAGCTTTTACGAGCAGTACTTC.

The chain links TRBV18 to TRBJ2-1; D is uncertain. Looked up from germline, CDR1 is KGHSH and CDR2 is LQKENI. The CDR3 is made up of 13 amino acids. V was clipped by 8 bases and J by 3 bases, with 11 bases between them. In DNA form, the CDR3 reads TGTGCCAGCGGTCCCAAGAGCTACAATGAGCAGTTCTTC. Translated: CASGPKSYNEQFF.

The V gene is TRBV7-8, the J gene TRBJ1-5; D may be TRBD1 (5 bases). V was trimmed by 1 base and J by 2 bases, leaving 6 bases between them. This CDR3 has 14 residues. Per germline, CDR1 SGHVS and CDR2 FQNEAQ. The CDR3 nucleotides read TGTGCCAGCAGCTTAGGCAGGGGCAATCAGCCCCAGCATTTT. It codes for CASSLGRGNQPQHF.

The V and J genes are TRBV7-3 and TRBJ2-1; weak D call: TRBD1 (6 bases). Trimming removed 5 bases at V and 2 bases at J, with 10 bases between. Germline V CDR1 and CDR2: SGHTA, FQGTGA. The CDR3 consists of 14 residues. CDR3 protein: CASSPRGTYNEQFF. The CDR3 coding sequence is TGTGCCAGCAGCCCCAGGGGAACCTACAATGAGCAGTTCTTC.

This rearrangement joins TRBV7-9 to TRBJ1-2; a possible D gene is TRBD1 (6 bases). This CDR3 contains 15 residues. With 5 bases removed from V and 5 bases from J, the gap between germline ends came to 18 bases. CDR1 and CDR2 from the germline V gene are SEHNR and FQNEAQ (reference sequence). CDR3: CASSHNDRFPYGYTF. The CDR3 nucleotides are TGTGCCAGCAGCCATAACGACAGGTTCCCTTATGGCTACACCTTC. The entire variable domain, with the rest obtained from reference TRBV7-9 and TRBJ1-2, is as follows: DTGVSQNPRHKITKRGQNVTFRCDPISEHNRLYWYRQTLGQGPEFLTYFQNEAQLEKSRLLSDRFSAERPKGSFSTLEIQRTEQGDSAMYLCASSHNDRFPYGYTFGSGTRLTVV.

This clone was counted a single time. The gene calls are TRBV2 and TRBJ2-5; 14 bases fit TRBD2. V gave up 8 bases and J gave up 3 bases; unmatched junction bases: 8. The CDR3 has 16 amino acids. Germline CDR1 SNHLY, CDR2 FYNNEI. CDR3 sequence: CASGAGLAGVKETQYF. Written as DNA, the CDR3 is TGTGCCAGCGGAGCGGGACTAGCGGGAGTTAAAGAGACCCAGTACTTC.

CDR3 protein: CASSRTGGLSPLHF. The DNA of the CDR3 is TGTGCCAGCAGTCGTACAGGGGGCCTCTCACCCCTCCACTTT. This chain connects TRBV28 to TRBJ1-6; 9 bases map to TRBD1. CDR3 length: 14 residues. The germline gives CDR1 MDHEN, CDR2 SYDVKM. With V trimmed by 5 bases and J by 10 bases, 6 bases remained unmatched.

The chain employs TRBV6-5 and TRBJ2-3; TRBD2 is a possible D gene (6 bases). CDR3 length equals 14 residues. The germline V gene encodes CDR1 MNHEY and CDR2 SVGAGI. V dropped 2 bases and J dropped 6 bases, with 12 bases sitting between them. CDR3 sequence reads: CASSYGRLRDTQYF. The CDR3 coding sequence is TGTGCCAGCAGTTACGGGAGGCTTAGGGATACGCAGTATTTT.

This chain uses TRBV6-5 with TRBJ2-1; a possible D gene is TRBD2 (6 bases). The ends were cut back, 8 bases at V and 2 bases at J, with 16 bases in the middle. Germline values: CDR1 MNHEY, CDR2 SVGAGI. CDR3 length: 15 residues. CDR3: CASATGEEAYNEQFF. The CDR3 DNA is TGTGCCAGCGCAACCGGGGAGGAAGCCTACAATGAGCAGTTCTTC.

The chain recombines TRBV28 with TRBJ2-2; no clear D gene. The V end was cut by 7 bases, the J end by 7 bases, with 16 bases between. Germline CDR1 MDHEN, CDR2 SYDVKM. This CDR3 region has 14 residues. The CDR3 region has the DNA TGTGCCAGCACCATGACCCTATCGAGCGGGGAGCTGTTTTTT. It encodes CASTMTLSSGELFF.

This clone was seen a handful of times. The chain joins TRBV5-5 to TRBJ1-1; D not resolved. V was clipped by 2 bases and J by 1 base, with 6 bases between them. The germline CDR1 and CDR2 sequences are SGHKS and YYEKEE (reference sequence). The CDR3 sequence is 13 residues long. CDR3 amino acids: CASSFGRNTEAFF. CDR3 bases: TGTGCCAGCAGCTTCGGCAGGAACACTGAAGCTTTCTTT.

The chain joins TRBV10-3 to TRBJ1-5, with D uncertain. Per the germline V gene, CDR1 is ENHRY and CDR2 is SYGVKD. V lost 2 bases to trimming and J lost 0 bases, with 5 bases between them. The CDR3 covers 14 residues. The CDR3 is CAISETVSNQPQHF. Written as DNA, the CDR3 is TGTGCCATCAGTGAGACGGTTAGCAATCAGCCCCAGCATTTT.

The chain joins TRBV5-1 to TRBJ1-4; TRBD1 matches at 9 bases. This CDR3 is 14 amino acids long. In germline, CDR1 is SGHRS, CDR2 YFSETQ. With 7 bases clipped from V and 8 bases from J, the junction kept 9 bases outside the gene matches. The CDR3 sequence is CASGEPGQGEKLFF. The CDR3 DNA reads TGCGCCAGCGGGGAACCGGGACAGGGCGAAAAACTGTTTTTT.

The chain carries TRBV10-3 and TRBJ1-6; the D is unclear. V dropped 6 bases and J dropped 7 bases, with 7 bases sitting between them. Germline lookup yields CDR1 ENHRY and CDR2 SYGVKD. CDR3 length: 12 amino acids. The CDR3 is CAIRGFNSPLHF. Here the CDR3 DNA reads TGTGCCATCAGGGGGTTCAATTCACCCCTCCACTTT.

The J gene is TRBJ1-2, the V gene TRBV19; no clear D. This CDR3 is 11 amino acids long. With 6 bases removed from V and 8 bases from J, the gap between germline ends came to 10 bases. Germline V CDR1 and CDR2: LNHDA, SQIVND (reference sequence). CDR3 residues: CASRNSFGYTF. The CDR3 region has the DNA TGTGCCAGTAGAAACAGTTTCGGCTACACCTTC.

The J gene is TRBJ1-1, the V gene TRBV6-2 or TRBV6-3, with 9 bases lining up with TRBD1. Losses at the gene ends were 6 bases for V and 1 base for J; bases not matched to a gene: 9. Germline CDR1 and CDR2: MNHEY and SVGEGT. CDR3 length: 16 residues. The CDR3 reads CASSTTGTGRNTEAFF. The CDR3 region has the DNA TGTGCCAGCAGCACCACCGGGACAGGGCGGAACACTGAAGCTTTCTTT.

In its sample, this clone was seen a few times. The chain combines TRBV4-1 with TRBJ2-1; 7 bases fit TRBD2. The CDR3 runs to 18 residues. J was trimmed by 2 bases and V by 5 bases; bases with no gene match: 15. Per germline, CDR1 MGHRA and CDR2 YSYEKL. This CDR3 is CASSSTLHGRAAYNEQFF. In DNA, the CDR3 is TGCGCCAGCAGCTCCACCCTCCATGGGAGGGCCGCCTACAATGAGCAGTTCTTC.

This clone has a handful of counts. This sequence joins TRBV30 and TRBJ2-2; tentatively, D is TRBD2 (5 bases). CDR1 is GTSNPN and CDR2 is SVGIG in the germline V gene (reference sequence). This CDR3 spans 11 amino acids. Trimming took 5 bases from V and 5 from J, leaving 6 bases between them. The CDR3 protein is CAWSGTGELFF. The CDR3 DNA sequence: TGTGCCTGGTCGGGAACCGGGGAGCTGTTTTTT.

This clone was seen just once. V usage is TRBV7-3 and J usage is TRBJ2-5; 12 bases fit TRBD2. The CDR3 is made up of 15 amino acids. The V gene's germline CDR1 is SGHTA and CDR2 FQGTGA. The V and J ends lost 3 bases and 4 bases, in that order; junction bases with no gene match: 3. In DNA, the CDR3 is TGTGCCAGCAGCTTCGGACTAGCGGGACTAGAGACCCAGTACTTC. This translates into CASSFGLAGLETQYF.